The next 16 T cell receptor beta chains were all read from a single sample in a study of blood T cell repertoires in COVID-19. Produced via immunoSEQ multiplex PCR; TCRdb's table is partial and in-frame only. The sample lists about 260,000 clones; around four fifths were seen once. Sequences were obtained from peripheral blood. The source is a man aged 55 to 70 with acute or convalescent COVID-19.

The chain recombines TRBV25-1 with TRBJ2-1; D unclear. The CDR3 is made up of 14 amino acids. Germline values: CDR1 MGHDK, CDR2 SYGVNS. The V and J ends lost 7 bases and 0 bases respectively, with 10 bases between them. This chain's CDR3 is CASNPPGSYNEQFF. Here the CDR3 DNA reads TGTGCCAGCAACCCCCCGGGCTCCTACAATGAGCAGTTCTTC.

The rearrangement joins TRBV6-5 to TRBJ1-2; TRBD1 is a possible D gene (5 bases). The germline V gene has CDR1 MNHEY and CDR2 SVGAGI. V lost 2 bases and J lost 4, with 17 bases in between. CDR3 length: 16 amino acids. This CDR3 is CASSYLSSQERYGYTF. The CDR3 nucleotides read TGTGCCAGCAGTTACCTCAGCTCACAGGAGCGCTATGGCTACACCTTC.

This chain connects TRBV27 to TRBJ1-2; D remains unclear. Germline CDR1 is MNHEY and CDR2 is SMNVEV (reference sequence). The CDR3 runs 15 residues. The germline V and J ends were trimmed by 5 bases and 2 bases, with 15 bases remaining between them. CDR3 sequence: CASSLSAGLNYGYTF. CDR3 DNA: TGTGCCAGCAGTCTGTCCGCGGGATTAAACTATGGCTACACCTTC.

This chain links TRBV9 with TRBJ2-1; no clear D gene. The CDR3 has 14 amino acids. Germline-derived CDR1 and CDR2 are SGDLS and YYNGEE. The ends were cut back, 0 bases at V and 9 bases at J, with 13 bases in the middle. The CDR3 bases are TGTGCCAGCAGCGTAGCTCTTTATGGCGGTGAGCAGTTCTTC. Protein sequence: CASSVALYGGEQFF.

The genes are TRBV30 and TRBJ1-4; D is unclear. Germline assignment: CDR1 GTSNPN and CDR2 SVGIG (reference sequence). V lost 1 base and J 5 bases, leaving 14 bases between the germline ends. This CDR3 is built from 15 residues. CDR3 DNA: TGTGCCTGGAGTGGCTATCCACGCGGGAATGAAAAACTGTTTTTT. As protein: CAWSGYPRGNEKLFF.

The chain is built from TRBV5-1 and TRBJ1-4; D is unclear. The CDR3 has 14 amino acids. Germline V gene data show CDR1 as SGHRS and CDR2 as YFSETQ. V shed 4 bases and J shed 7 bases, with 14 bases lying between them. The CDR3 DNA sequence: TGCGCCAGCAGCCAAGGCGACGGGTCTGAAAAACTGTTTTTT. This codes for CASSQGDGSEKLFF.

V usage is TRBV30 and J usage is TRBJ1-6; 11 positions match TRBD1. V shed 3 bases and J 9 bases; nucleotides not matched to a gene: 4. This CDR3 region has 14 residues. Per germline, CDR1 GTSNPN and CDR2 SVGIG (reference sequence). As DNA, the CDR3 is TGTGCCTGGAGCGGGGGACAGGGGGTTTCACCCCTCCACTTT. Translation: CAWSGGQGVSPLHF.

V gene TRBV6-5 combines with J gene TRBJ1-2; 10 nucleotides line up with TRBD1. The ends lost 6 bases at V and 6 bases at J; junction bases unmatched: 7. Germline CDR1 reads MNHEY; CDR2 reads SVGAGI. The CDR3 has 14 amino acids. CDR3 amino acids: CASSRQGAFDGYTF. CDR3 sequence (DNA): TGTGCCAGCAGCCGACAGGGGGCGTTCGATGGCTACACCTTC.

The chain joins TRBV6-6 to TRBJ2-1, with 7 bases aligning to TRBD2. V gave up 5 bases and J gave up 12 bases; unmatched junction bases: 7. This CDR3 is built from 12 residues. Germline V CDR1 and CDR2: MNHNY, SVGAGI (reference sequence). The CDR3 protein is CASSGAGVVQFF. The DNA of the CDR3 is TGTGCCAGCAGTGGTGCGGGGGTGGTGCAGTTCTTC.

This clone was seen a few times. This sequence joins TRBV6-2 or TRBV6-3 and TRBJ1-5; unclear D gene. This CDR3 spans 13 amino acids. Germline lookup yields CDR1 MNHEY and CDR2 SVGEGT. V dropped 3 bases and J dropped 2 bases, with 5 bases sitting between them. The DNA of the CDR3 is TGTGCCAGCAGTTATACAGGCAATCAGCCCCAGCATTTT. Residues: CASSYTGNQPQHF.

V usage is TRBV4-2 and J usage is TRBJ1-2; 11 nucleotides line up with TRBD1. V dropped 0 bases and J dropped 10; count of bases not matched to a gene: 4. There are 14 residues in the CDR3. Germline CDR1 LGHNA, CDR2 YNFKEQ. The CDR3 reads CASSQDRDRGFYTF. CDR3 DNA sequence: TGTGCCAGCAGCCAAGACCGGGACAGGGGGTTCTACACCTTC.

The chain is built from TRBV7-3 and TRBJ2-2; 10 bases align to TRBD2. The J segment lost 7 bases and the V segment lost 2 bases, leaving 7 bases of the junction unmatched. The CDR3 has 16 amino acids. The germline V gene has CDR1 SGHTA and CDR2 FQGTGA. In DNA form, the CDR3 reads TGTGCCAGCAGCTTAGGGCTAGCGGGAGCGGTCGGGGAGCTGTTTTTT. This encodes CASSLGLAGAVGELFF.

V usage is TRBV19 and J usage is TRBJ1-5, with TRBD1 matching over 10 bases. Per the germline V gene, CDR1 is LNHDA and CDR2 is SQIVND (reference sequence). The CDR3 extends over 17 amino acids. V was clipped by 1 base and J by 6 bases; unmatched bases: 9. This CDR3 reads CASSIGWGQGRSQPQHF. The CDR3 DNA follows: TGTGCCAGTAGTATAGGCTGGGGACAGGGGCGATCTCAGCCCCAGCATTTT.

The chain is built from TRBV19 and TRBJ1-6, with a tentative D call TRBD1 (5 bases). Germline V lookup: CDR1 LNHDA, CDR2 SQIVND (reference sequence). The V and J ends lost 0 bases and 10 bases respectively, with 22 bases between them. The CDR3 covers 18 residues. The CDR3 sequence is CASSIDPWFGTERSPLHF. The CDR3 region has the DNA TGTGCCAGTAGTATAGATCCGTGGTTTGGGACTGAGAGGTCACCCCTCCACTTT.

The chain combines TRBV2 with TRBJ1-1, with D maybe TRBD1 (6 bases). CDR3 length: 14 amino acids. Germline lookup yields CDR1 SNHLY and CDR2 FYNNEI. Trimming left V 4 bases short and J 1 base short, with 10 bases between. CDR3: CASSVNRANTEAFF. CDR3 sequence (DNA): TGTGCCAGCAGTGTGAACAGGGCGAACACTGAAGCTTTCTTT.

The rearrangement uses TRBV27 and TRBJ1-5; possibly TRBD1 for D (5 bases). V shed 3 bases and J shed 2 bases, with 8 bases lying between them. The CDR3 has 14 residues. Germline V lookup: CDR1 MNHEY, CDR2 SMNVEV (reference sequence). CDR3 DNA sequence: TGTGCCAGCAGTTTCAGGGCGGGCAATCAGCCCCAGCATTTT. Translating gives CASSFRAGNQPQHF.